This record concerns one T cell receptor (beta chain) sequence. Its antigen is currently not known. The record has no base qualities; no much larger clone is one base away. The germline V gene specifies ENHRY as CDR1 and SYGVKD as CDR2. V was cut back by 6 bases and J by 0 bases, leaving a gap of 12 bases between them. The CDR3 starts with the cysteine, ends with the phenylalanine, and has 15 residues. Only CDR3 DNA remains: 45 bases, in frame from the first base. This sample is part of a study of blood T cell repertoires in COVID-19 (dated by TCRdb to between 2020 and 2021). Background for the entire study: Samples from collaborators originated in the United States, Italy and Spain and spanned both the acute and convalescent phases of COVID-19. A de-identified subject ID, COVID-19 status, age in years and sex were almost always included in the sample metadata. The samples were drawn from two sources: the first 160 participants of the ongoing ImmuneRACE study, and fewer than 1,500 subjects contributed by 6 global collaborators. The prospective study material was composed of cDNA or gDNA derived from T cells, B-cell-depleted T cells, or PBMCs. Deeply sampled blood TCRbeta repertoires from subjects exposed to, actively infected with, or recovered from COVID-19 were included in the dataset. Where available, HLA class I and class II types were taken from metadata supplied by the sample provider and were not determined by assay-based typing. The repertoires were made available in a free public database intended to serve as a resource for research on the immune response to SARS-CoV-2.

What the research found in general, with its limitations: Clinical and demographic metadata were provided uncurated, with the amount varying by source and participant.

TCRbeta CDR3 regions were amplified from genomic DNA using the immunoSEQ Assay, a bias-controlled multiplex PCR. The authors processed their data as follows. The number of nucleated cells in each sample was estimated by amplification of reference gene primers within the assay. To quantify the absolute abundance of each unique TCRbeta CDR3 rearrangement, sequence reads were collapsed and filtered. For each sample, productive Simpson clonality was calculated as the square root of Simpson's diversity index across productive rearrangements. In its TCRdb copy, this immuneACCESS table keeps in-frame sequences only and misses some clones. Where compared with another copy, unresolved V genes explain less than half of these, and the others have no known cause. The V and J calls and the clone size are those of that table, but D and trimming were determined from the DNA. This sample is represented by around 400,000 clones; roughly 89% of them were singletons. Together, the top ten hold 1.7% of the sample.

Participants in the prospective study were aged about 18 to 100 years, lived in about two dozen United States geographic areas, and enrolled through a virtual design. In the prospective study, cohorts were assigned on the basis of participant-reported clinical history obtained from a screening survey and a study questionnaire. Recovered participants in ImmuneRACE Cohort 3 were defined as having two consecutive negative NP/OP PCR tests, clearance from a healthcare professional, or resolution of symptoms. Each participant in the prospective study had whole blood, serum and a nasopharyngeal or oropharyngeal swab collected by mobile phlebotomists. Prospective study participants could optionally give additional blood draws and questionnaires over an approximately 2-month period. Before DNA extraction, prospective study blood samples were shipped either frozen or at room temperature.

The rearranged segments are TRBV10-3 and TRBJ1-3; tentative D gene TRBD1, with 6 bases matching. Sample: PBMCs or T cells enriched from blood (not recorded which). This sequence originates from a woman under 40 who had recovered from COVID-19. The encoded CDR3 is CAIRPDRSSGNTIYF. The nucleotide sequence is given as TGTGCCATCAGACCCGACAGGAGCTCTGGAAACACCATATATTTT.